This entry features one T cell receptor beta chain sequence. Sequencing used immunoSEQ multiplex PCR; TCRdb keeps in-frame clones, though not all of them. Among approximately 35,000 clones listed, around 90% were seen once. These data are taken from a study of T cell changes during pregnancy in multiple sclerosis. The germline CDR1 and CDR2 sequences are GTSNPN and SVGIG (reference sequence). Trimming took off 2 bases at V and 7 bases at J, with 23 bases between the two ends. The CDR3 covers 16 residues. The sequence came from a female donor in good health, enrolled as a control in a pregnancy study. The V gene is TRBV30, the J gene TRBJ2-5; possibly TRBD1 for D (5 bases). Sequenced material: CD4+ T cells from peripheral blood mononuclear cells, taken in the second trimester of pregnancy. The DNA for the CDR3 is TGTGCCTGGAGTTCGTTGGGGCCTCCTCGGTCGGGGACCCAGTACTTC. This translates into CAWSSLGPPRSGTQYF.